This TCR beta chain was retrieved from a study of shared clonotypes between healthy human individuals. About the study: The study enrolled two women and a few men aged 18 to 49. Study results and limitations: Rarefaction curves obtained for sorted subsets showed sequencing incomplete despite large depth. Non-shared clonotypes had lower generation probabilities than those shared by all four donors.

As for this clone: No antigen is known for it.

The assay was immunoSEQ multiplex PCR, and TCRdb's table has in-frame clones only and misses some. The sample records 700,000 to 950,000 clones, about 96% being singletons. CD8 cells regarded as naive lacked CD45RO, were positively chosen for CCR7, and omitted terminally differentiated effector memory CD45RA+ cells. Caucasian adults living in Nashville, Tennessee, provided all samples. From germline, CDR1 is MDHEN and CDR2 SYDVKM. This CDR3 has 19 residues. V lost 2 bases and J 0 bases, leaving 20 bases between the germline ends. Sequencing used naive CD8+ T cells sorted from blood. This chain links TRBV28 with TRBJ1-5; no clear D. The clonotype comes from a man aged 30 to 39 in good health. The CDR3 region has the DNA TGTGCCAGCAGTTTAATCCCCAGAGACACTTTATTTAGCAATCAGCCCCAGCATTTT. Its protein is CASSLIPRDTLFSNQPQHF.